The rows below give T cell receptor beta chains drawn from one sample of a study of T-cell memory formation after mild COVID-19. TCRdb reprocessed the 5' RACE reads with MiXCR, giving one entry per CDR3 protein. Of 400,000 to 500,000 distinct CDR3 sequences listed, about 20% were seen once; the top ten hold approximately 8.4%. The sample comprised PBMCs or a T cell subset sorted from them (not recorded which). These receptors were collected from an adult woman who had mild COVID-19 (a few samples of this study predate the infection). Cell type and time point are not known. CDR3s include the opening cysteine and the closing phenylalanine or tryptophan. Fields, in order: V gene, clone size, J gene, D gene, CDR3 DNA, CDR3 protein. A D gene is named only where the DNA matches it firmly. Clone size is not always given. Where it is, it says once, few, many or a class for expanded clones.

v_call: TRBV3-1; clone_size: few; j_call: TRBJ1-1; d_call: -; cdr3_nt: TGTGCCAGCAGCCAAGTGGGGGCATGGGACACTGAAGCTTTCTTT; cdr3_aa: CASSQVGAWDTEAFF
v_call: TRBV12-3/TRBV12-4; clone_size: -; j_call: TRBJ1-2; d_call: -; cdr3_nt: TGTGCCAGCAGTTCCTCGGGACACGCGGGCTACACCTTC; cdr3_aa: CASSSSGHAGYTF
v_call: TRBV2; clone_size: few; j_call: TRBJ2-5; d_call: -; cdr3_nt: TGTGCCAGCAGCCGAGGGGCAGCCGGCCAAGAGACCCAGTACTTC; cdr3_aa: CASSRGAAGQETQYF
v_call: TRBV7-9; clone_size: few; j_call: TRBJ2-5; d_call: TRBD2; cdr3_nt: TGTGCCAGCGTGGCGGGAGGGCCGCAAGAGACCCAGTACTTC; cdr3_aa: CASVAGGPQETQYF
v_call: TRBV24-1; clone_size: -; j_call: TRBJ2-2; d_call: -; cdr3_nt: TGTGCCACCAGTGAGGTAGCGGACACCGGGGAGCTGTTTTTT; cdr3_aa: CATSEVADTGELFF
v_call: TRBV19; clone_size: -; j_call: TRBJ1-1; d_call: -; cdr3_nt: TGTGCCAGTACCCGGCGGCGTGAAGCTTTCTTT; cdr3_aa: CASTRRREAFF
v_call: TRBV7-9; clone_size: -; j_call: TRBJ2-7; d_call: -; cdr3_nt: TGTGCCAGCAGCTTAGTCCTGGGACACAAAGTTTACGAGCAGTACTTC; cdr3_aa: CASSLVLGHKVYEQYF
v_call: TRBV12-3/TRBV12-4; clone_size: -; j_call: TRBJ2-2; d_call: TRBD2; cdr3_nt: TGTGCCAGCAGTCCCCTAGCGGGCTCAATAGGCGGGGAGCTGTTTTTT; cdr3_aa: CASSPLAGSIGGELFF
v_call: TRBV12-3/TRBV12-4; clone_size: -; j_call: TRBJ1-2; d_call: -; cdr3_nt: TGTGCCAGCAGTCCCCTGTGGCTCACCGCCGGCTACACCTTC; cdr3_aa: CASSPLWLTAGYTF
v_call: TRBV29-1; clone_size: few; j_call: TRBJ2-3; d_call: -; cdr3_nt: TGCAGCGTTGAAGATCTTGAGGGGGACAACACAGATACGCAGTATTTT; cdr3_aa: CSVEDLEGDNTDTQYF
v_call: TRBV20-1; clone_size: many; j_call: TRBJ2-7; d_call: TRBD2; cdr3_nt: TGCAGTGCTAGAGACTACCTAGCGGGAGTCGGCGAGCAGTACTTC; cdr3_aa: CSARDYLAGVGEQYF
v_call: TRBV30; clone_size: -; j_call: TRBJ1-4; d_call: -; cdr3_nt: TGTGCCTGGAGTGCTCCCTTAACTGCTAATGAAAAACTGTTTTTT; cdr3_aa: CAWSAPLTANEKLFF
v_call: TRBV27; clone_size: few; j_call: TRBJ2-5; d_call: TRBD2; cdr3_nt: TGTGCCAGCAGTTTCCTAGCGGGAGAGACCCAGTACTTC; cdr3_aa: CASSFLAGETQYF
v_call: TRBV25-1; clone_size: -; j_call: TRBJ1-1; d_call: TRBD1; cdr3_nt: TGTGCCAGCAAAGGACAGGCGGCCACTGAAGCTTTCTTT; cdr3_aa: CASKGQAATEAFF
v_call: TRBV12-3/TRBV12-4; clone_size: -; j_call: TRBJ1-3; d_call: TRBD1; cdr3_nt: TGTGCCAGCAGTTTAGCGCACAGGGGTCGGTCTGGAAACACCATATATTTT; cdr3_aa: CASSLAHRGRSGNTIYF
v_call: TRBV20-1; clone_size: few; j_call: TRBJ1-1; d_call: -; cdr3_nt: TGCAGTGCTAGGAGTGCCGGGGGGCGGCCGGACACTGAAGCTTTCTTT; cdr3_aa: CSARSAGGRPDTEAFF
v_call: TRBV4-2; clone_size: -; j_call: TRBJ1-1; d_call: -; cdr3_nt: TGTGCCAGCAGCGAATTGGGTTCGGGTGCAGCTTTCTTT; cdr3_aa: CASSELGSGAAFF
v_call: TRBV5-5; clone_size: few; j_call: TRBJ2-1; d_call: TRBD1; cdr3_nt: TGTGCCAGCAGCTTAGGGCAGGGGGTTCTTAATGAGCAGTTCTTC; cdr3_aa: CASSLGQGVLNEQFF
v_call: TRBV12-3/TRBV12-4; clone_size: few; j_call: TRBJ1-1; d_call: TRBD1; cdr3_nt: TGTGCCAGCCTATTGGGGACAGGGTGGGGGACTGAAGCTTTCTTT; cdr3_aa: CASLLGTGWGTEAFF
v_call: TRBV2; clone_size: -; j_call: TRBJ2-7; d_call: TRBD1; cdr3_nt: TGTGCCAGCAGTGAGGACAGGTCCTACTACGAGCAGTACTTC; cdr3_aa: CASSEDRSYYEQYF
v_call: TRBV7-2; clone_size: few; j_call: TRBJ1-4; d_call: -; cdr3_nt: TGTGCCAGCAGCTTGTGGACAGAGATCCCAGATGAAAAACTGTTTTTT; cdr3_aa: CASSLWTEIPDEKLFF
v_call: TRBV7-2; clone_size: -; j_call: TRBJ2-7; d_call: TRBD2; cdr3_nt: TGTGCCAGCAGTAGACTAGCGGTGACCTACGAGCAGTACTTC; cdr3_aa: CASSRLAVTYEQYF
v_call: TRBV19; clone_size: -; j_call: TRBJ1-2; d_call: TRBD1; cdr3_nt: TGTGCCAGTGGACCGGGGACAGCCTGGGGCTACACCTTC; cdr3_aa: CASGPGTAWGYTF
v_call: TRBV6-5; clone_size: -; j_call: TRBJ2-7; d_call: -; cdr3_nt: TGTGCCAGCAGTCACCCCCGGACGGGAACCTACGAGCAGTACTTC; cdr3_aa: CASSHPRTGTYEQYF
v_call: TRBV7-9; clone_size: -; j_call: TRBJ1-1; d_call: TRBD1; cdr3_nt: TGTGCCAGCAGCACTTACAGGGGGCGTGGGACTGAAGCTTTCTTT; cdr3_aa: CASSTYRGRGTEAFF
v_call: TRBV7-3; clone_size: -; j_call: TRBJ2-1; d_call: -; cdr3_nt: TGTGCCAGCAGCGTCTTCCCTGACAGCGAGAATGAGCAGTTCTTC; cdr3_aa: CASSVFPDSENEQFF
v_call: TRBV5-1; clone_size: -; j_call: TRBJ1-5; d_call: -; cdr3_nt: TGCGCCAGCAGCAACCGGGACAAAAAACCATCTAGCAATCAGCCCCAGCATTTT; cdr3_aa: CASSNRDKKPSSNQPQHF
v_call: TRBV7-3; clone_size: -; j_call: TRBJ2-7; d_call: TRBD2; cdr3_nt: TGTGCCAGCAGCCAAGGGGGACTAGCAAGCGAGCAGTACTTC; cdr3_aa: CASSQGGLASEQYF
v_call: TRBV6-5; clone_size: -; j_call: TRBJ2-1; d_call: TRBD2; cdr3_nt: TGTGCCAGCAGTACTAGCGGGCTCCCTGTTCACCCCTACAATGAGCGGTTCTTC; cdr3_aa: CASSTSGLPVHPYNERFF
v_call: TRBV9; clone_size: -; j_call: TRBJ2-2; d_call: -; cdr3_nt: TGTGCCAGCAGCGTAGCGCCAACCACGACCGGGGAGCTGTTTTTT; cdr3_aa: CASSVAPTTTGELFF
v_call: TRBV24-1; clone_size: few; j_call: TRBJ1-2; d_call: -; cdr3_nt: TGTGCCACCAGTGATTTGCGCGGATATGGCTACACCTTC; cdr3_aa: CATSDLRGYGYTF
v_call: TRBV27; clone_size: -; j_call: TRBJ2-1; d_call: TRBD1; cdr3_nt: TGTGCCAGCAGCTACGTACAGGGGATGGGCAATGAGCAGTTCTTC; cdr3_aa: CASSYVQGMGNEQFF
v_call: TRBV4-3; clone_size: -; j_call: TRBJ2-3; d_call: -; cdr3_nt: TGCGCCAGCAGCCAAGACGGTTTGGCGGGTGGTGGGGATACGCAGTATTTT; cdr3_aa: CASSQDGLAGGGDTQYF
v_call: TRBV9; clone_size: -; j_call: TRBJ1-1; d_call: -; cdr3_nt: TGTGCCAGCAGCTATCTGGGGGCAGTTACTGAAGCTTTCTTT; cdr3_aa: CASSYLGAVTEAFF
v_call: TRBV12-3/TRBV12-4; clone_size: few; j_call: TRBJ2-1; d_call: TRBD2; cdr3_nt: TGTGCCAGCAGTTTGTGGACTAGCGGGAGCTCCTACAATGAGCAGTTCTTC; cdr3_aa: CASSLWTSGSSYNEQFF
v_call: TRBV7-3; clone_size: -; j_call: TRBJ1-1; d_call: -; cdr3_nt: TGTGCCAGCAGCTCACAGCGGGACACTGAAGCTTTCTTT; cdr3_aa: CASSSQRDTEAFF
v_call: TRBV6-5; clone_size: -; j_call: TRBJ1-3; d_call: -; cdr3_nt: TGTGCCAGCAGTTACTCGTTACTAGAACCGGAGCTCTATTTT; cdr3_aa: CASSYSLLEPELYF
v_call: TRBV6-1; clone_size: few; j_call: TRBJ2-2; d_call: TRBD1; cdr3_nt: TGTGCCAGCATCAGGACAGGGTACACCGGGGAGCTGTTTTTT; cdr3_aa: CASIRTGYTGELFF
v_call: TRBV4-1; clone_size: -; j_call: TRBJ2-7; d_call: -; cdr3_nt: TGCGCCAGCAGCCAAGATGAGGGACGCTCCTACGAGCAGTACTTC; cdr3_aa: CASSQDEGRSYEQYF
v_call: TRBV7-9; clone_size: many; j_call: TRBJ2-1; d_call: TRBD2; cdr3_nt: TGTGCCAGCAGCTTAGATTTAGCGGGAGGGGTGTTCTTC; cdr3_aa: CASSLDLAGGVFF
v_call: TRBV9; clone_size: few; j_call: TRBJ1-5; d_call: -; cdr3_nt: TGTGCCAGCAGCGTAGCAGGGAAAATCAATCAGCCCCAGCATTTT; cdr3_aa: CASSVAGKINQPQHF